Detailed here is one T cell receptor (beta chain). The record originates from a study of blood T cell repertoires in COVID-19. Study-level background: T cells, B-cell-depleted T cells, or PBMCs supplied cDNA or gDNA.

The table came from immunoSEQ multiplex PCR; TCRdb's copy has only in-frame clones and leaves some out. The table records about 180,000 clones, about 80% of them present only once. The sequence was obtained from a man in his 60s who had been exposed to COVID-19. Sample: PBMCs or T cells enriched from blood (not recorded which).

The CDR3 bases are TGTGCCACCAGTGATGCGGGACAGGGTTATGGCTACACCTTC. This gives the protein CATSDAGQGYGYTF. The chain employs TRBV24-1 and TRBJ1-2; 9 bases match TRBD1. V was pared by 3 bases and J by 5 bases, with 3 bases of the junction left unmatched. CDR1 and CDR2 from the germline V gene are KGHDR and SFDVKD. The CDR3 consists of 14 residues.